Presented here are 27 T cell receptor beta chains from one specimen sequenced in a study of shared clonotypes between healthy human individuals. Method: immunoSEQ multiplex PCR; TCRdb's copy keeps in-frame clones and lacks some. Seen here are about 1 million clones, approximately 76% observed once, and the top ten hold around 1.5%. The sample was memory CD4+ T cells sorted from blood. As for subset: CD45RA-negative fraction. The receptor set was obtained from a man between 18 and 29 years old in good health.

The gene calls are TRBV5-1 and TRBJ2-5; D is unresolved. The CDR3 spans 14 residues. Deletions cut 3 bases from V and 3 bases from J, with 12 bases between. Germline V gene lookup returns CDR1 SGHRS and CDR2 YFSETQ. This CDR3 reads CASSWVREKETQYF. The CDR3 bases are TGCGCCAGCAGCTGGGTCCGCGAGAAAGAGACCCAGTACTTC.

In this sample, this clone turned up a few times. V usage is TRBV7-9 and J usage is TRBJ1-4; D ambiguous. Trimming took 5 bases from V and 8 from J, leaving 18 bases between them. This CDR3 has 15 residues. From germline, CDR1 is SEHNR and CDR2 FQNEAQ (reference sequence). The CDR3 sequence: CASSAKRRVEEKLFF. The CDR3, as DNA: TGTGCCAGCAGCGCTAAACGACGGGTGGAAGAAAAACTGTTTTTT.

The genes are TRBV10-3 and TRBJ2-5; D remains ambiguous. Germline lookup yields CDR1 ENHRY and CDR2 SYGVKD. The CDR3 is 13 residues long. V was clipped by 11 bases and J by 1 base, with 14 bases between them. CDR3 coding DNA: TGTGCCTCCCGGGTAGGAGCCCAAGAGACCCAGTACTTC. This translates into CASRVGAQETQYF.

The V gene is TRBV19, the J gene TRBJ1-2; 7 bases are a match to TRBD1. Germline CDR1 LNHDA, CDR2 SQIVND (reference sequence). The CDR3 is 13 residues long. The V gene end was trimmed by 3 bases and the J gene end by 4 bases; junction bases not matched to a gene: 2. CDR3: CASSMGTVYGYTF. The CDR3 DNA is TGTGCCAGTAGTATGGGGACAGTCTATGGCTACACCTTC. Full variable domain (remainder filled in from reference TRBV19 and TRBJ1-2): DGGITQSPKYLFRKEGQNVTLSCEQNLNHDAMYWYRQDPGQGLRLIYYSQIVNDFQKGDIAEGYSVSREKKESFPLTVTSAQKNPTAFYLCASSMGTVYGYTFGSGTRLTVV.

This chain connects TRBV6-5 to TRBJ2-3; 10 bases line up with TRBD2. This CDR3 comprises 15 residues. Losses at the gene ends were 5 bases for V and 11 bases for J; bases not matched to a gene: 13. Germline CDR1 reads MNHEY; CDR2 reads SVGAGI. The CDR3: CASSKWGTSEPVQYF. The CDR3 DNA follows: TGTGCCAGCAGTAAATGGGGGACTAGCGAACCGGTGCAGTATTTT.

The CDR3 here is CASSKDRDPNEKLFF. CDR3 DNA sequence: TGTGCCAGCAGTAAGGACAGAGACCCTAATGAAAAACTGTTTTTT. The chain has TRBV6-1 and TRBJ1-4; TRBD1 is a possible D gene (6 bases). With 5 bases removed from V and 3 bases from J, the gap between germline ends came to 13 bases. CDR3 length: 15 residues. Germline CDR1 is MNHNS and CDR2 is SASEGT.

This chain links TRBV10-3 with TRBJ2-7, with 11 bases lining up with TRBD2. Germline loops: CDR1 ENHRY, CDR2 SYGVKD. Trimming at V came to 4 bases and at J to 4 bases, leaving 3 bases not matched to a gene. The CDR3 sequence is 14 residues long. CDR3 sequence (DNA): TGTGCCATCAGTGCAGTAGCGGGGGGGTACGAGCAGTACTTC. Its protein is CAISAVAGGYEQYF.

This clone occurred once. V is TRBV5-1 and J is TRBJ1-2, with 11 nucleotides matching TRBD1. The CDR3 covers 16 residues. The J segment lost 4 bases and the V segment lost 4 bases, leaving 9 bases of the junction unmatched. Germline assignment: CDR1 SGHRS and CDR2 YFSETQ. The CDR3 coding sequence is TGCGCCAGCAGCCTAGCCGGGACAGGGGGTTCCTATGGCTACACCTTC. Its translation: CASSLAGTGGSYGYTF.

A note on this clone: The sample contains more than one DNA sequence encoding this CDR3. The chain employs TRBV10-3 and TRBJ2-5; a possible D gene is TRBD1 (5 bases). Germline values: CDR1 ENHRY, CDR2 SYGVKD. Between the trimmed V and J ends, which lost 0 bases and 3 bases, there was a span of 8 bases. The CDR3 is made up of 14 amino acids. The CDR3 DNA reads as TGTGCCATCAGTGAGTCAGGGGCGGAAGAGACCCAGTACTTC. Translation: CAISESGAEETQYF.

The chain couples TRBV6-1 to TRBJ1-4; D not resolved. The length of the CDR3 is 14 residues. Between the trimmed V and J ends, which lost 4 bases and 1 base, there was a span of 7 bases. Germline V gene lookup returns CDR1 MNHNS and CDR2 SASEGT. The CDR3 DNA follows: TGTGCCAGCAGTGGGATGTTAACTAATGAAAAACTGTTTTTT. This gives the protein CASSGMLTNEKLFF.

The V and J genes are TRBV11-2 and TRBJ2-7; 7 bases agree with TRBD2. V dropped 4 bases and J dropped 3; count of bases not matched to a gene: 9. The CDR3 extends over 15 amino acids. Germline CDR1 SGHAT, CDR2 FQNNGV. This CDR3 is CASSSQAGPFYEQYF. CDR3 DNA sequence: TGTGCCAGCAGCTCCCAAGCGGGGCCCTTCTACGAGCAGTACTTC.

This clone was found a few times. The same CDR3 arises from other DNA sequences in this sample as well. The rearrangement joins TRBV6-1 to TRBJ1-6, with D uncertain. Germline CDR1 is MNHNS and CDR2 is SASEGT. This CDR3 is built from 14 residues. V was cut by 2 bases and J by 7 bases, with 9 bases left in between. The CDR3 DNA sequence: TGTGCCAGCAGTGAACTGGGTCAGAATTCACCCCTCCACTTT. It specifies CASSELGQNSPLHF.

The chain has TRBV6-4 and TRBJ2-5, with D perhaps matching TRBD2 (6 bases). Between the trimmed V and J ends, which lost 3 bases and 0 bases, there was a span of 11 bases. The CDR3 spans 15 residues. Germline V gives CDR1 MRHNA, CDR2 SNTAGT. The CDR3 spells CASSDPPGDQETQYF. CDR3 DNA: TGTGCCAGCAGTGATCCGCCGGGAGACCAAGAGACCCAGTACTTC.

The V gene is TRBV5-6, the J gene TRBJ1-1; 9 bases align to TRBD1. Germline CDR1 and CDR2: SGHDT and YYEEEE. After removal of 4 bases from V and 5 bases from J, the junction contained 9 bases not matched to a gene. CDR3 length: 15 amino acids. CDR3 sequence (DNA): TGTGCCAGCAGCCTACAGGGGGCCGAAATAACTGAAGCTTTCTTT. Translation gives CASSLQGAEITEAFF.

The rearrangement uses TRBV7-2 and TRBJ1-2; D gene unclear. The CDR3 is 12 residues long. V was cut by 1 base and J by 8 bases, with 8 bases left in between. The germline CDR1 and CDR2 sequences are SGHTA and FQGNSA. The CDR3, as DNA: TGTGCCAGCAGCTTAGGAGTCGGGGGCTACACCTTC. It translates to CASSLGVGGYTF. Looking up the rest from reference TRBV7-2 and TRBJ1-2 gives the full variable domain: GAGVSQSPSNKVTEKGKDVELRCDPISGHTALYWYRQSLGQGLEFLIYFQGNSAPDKSGLPSDRFSAERTGGSVSTLTIQRTQQEDSAVYLCASSLGVGGYTFGSGTRLTVV.

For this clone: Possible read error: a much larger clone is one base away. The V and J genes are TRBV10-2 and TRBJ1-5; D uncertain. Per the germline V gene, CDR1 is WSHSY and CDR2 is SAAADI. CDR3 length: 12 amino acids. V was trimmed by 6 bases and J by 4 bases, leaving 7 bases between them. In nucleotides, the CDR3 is TGCGCCAGCAGGGACGGGAATCAGCCCCAGCATTTT. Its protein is CASRDGNQPQHF.

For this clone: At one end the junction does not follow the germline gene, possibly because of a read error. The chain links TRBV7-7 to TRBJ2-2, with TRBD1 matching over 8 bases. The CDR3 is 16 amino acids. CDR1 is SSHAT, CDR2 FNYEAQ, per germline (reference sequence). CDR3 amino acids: CASSLARDRNTGELFF. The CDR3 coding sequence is TGTGCTAGCAGCTTAGCGAGGGACAGGAATACCGGGGAGCTGTTTTTT.

The CDR3 DNA follows: TGTGCCAGCAGCCAACTGATGCATAGCTCCGAGCAGTACTTC. It yields the protein CASSQLMHSSEQYF. V is TRBV7-2 and J is TRBJ2-7; no clear D. This CDR3 is 14 amino acids long. V shed 5 bases and J shed 6 bases, with 17 bases lying between them. Germline-derived CDR1 and CDR2 are SGHTA and FQGNSA.

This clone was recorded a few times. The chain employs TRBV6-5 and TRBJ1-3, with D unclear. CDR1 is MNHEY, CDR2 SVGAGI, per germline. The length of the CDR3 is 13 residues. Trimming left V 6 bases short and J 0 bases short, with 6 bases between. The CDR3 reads CASRSLSGNTIYF. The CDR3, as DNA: TGTGCCAGCAGGTCACTCTCTGGAAACACCATATATTTT.

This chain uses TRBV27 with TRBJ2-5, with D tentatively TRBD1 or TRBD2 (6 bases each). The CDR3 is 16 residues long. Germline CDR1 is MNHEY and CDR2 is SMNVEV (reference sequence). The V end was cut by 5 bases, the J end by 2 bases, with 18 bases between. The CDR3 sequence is CASSRVSGAAQETQYF. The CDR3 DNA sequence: TGTGCCAGCAGTAGGGTGTCGGGGGCAGCTCAAGAGACCCAGTACTTC.

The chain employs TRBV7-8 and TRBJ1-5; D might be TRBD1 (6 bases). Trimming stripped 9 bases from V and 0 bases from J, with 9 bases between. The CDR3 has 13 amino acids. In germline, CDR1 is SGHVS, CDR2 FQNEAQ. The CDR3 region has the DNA TGTGCCAGTGGGGGCTCTAGCAATCAGCCCCAGCATTTT. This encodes CASGGSSNQPQHF.

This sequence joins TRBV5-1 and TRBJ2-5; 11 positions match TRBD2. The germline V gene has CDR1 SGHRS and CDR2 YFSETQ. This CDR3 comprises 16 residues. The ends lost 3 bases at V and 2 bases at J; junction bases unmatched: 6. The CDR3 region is CASSSPSGGKQETQYF. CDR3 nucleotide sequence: TGCGCCAGCAGCTCCCCTAGCGGGGGGAAACAAGAGACCCAGTACTTC.

The CDR3 DNA reads as TGTGCCAGCAGCCCCTTTGGGGGGCGCGGGTCGGACGGTGAAAAACTGTTTTTT. This sequence encodes CASSPFGGRGSDGEKLFF. The gene calls are TRBV14 and TRBJ1-4, with D possibly being TRBD1 (6 bases). The V gene's germline CDR1 is SGHDN and CDR2 FVKESK. The CDR3 covers 18 residues. V lost 4 bases, J lost 7 bases, and 25 bases lay in between. Full variable domain (outside the CDR3, taken from reference TRBV14 and TRBJ1-4): EAGVTQFPSHSVIEKGQTVTLRCDPISGHDNLYWYRRVMGKEIKFLLHFVKESKQDESGMPNNRFLAERTGGTYSTLKVQPAELEDSGVYFCASSPFGGRGSDGEKLFFGSGTQLSVL.

The CDR3 sequence is CSVVPRLSGDYTF. The CDR3, as DNA: TGCAGCGTTGTACCCAGGCTGTCCGGAGACTACACCTTC. J is TRBJ1-2 and V is TRBV29-1; no clear D gene. Per germline, CDR1 SQVTM and CDR2 ANQGSEA. This CDR3 is built from 13 residues. V lost 4 bases and J lost 10, with 19 bases in between. The variable domain in full, with the rest retrieved from reference TRBV29-1 and TRBJ1-2, is SAVISQKPSRDICQRGTSLTIQCQVDSQVTMMFWYRQQPGQSLTLIATANQGSEATYESGFVIDKFPISRPNLTFSTLTVSNMSPEDSSIYLCSVVPRLSGDYTFGSGTRLTVV.

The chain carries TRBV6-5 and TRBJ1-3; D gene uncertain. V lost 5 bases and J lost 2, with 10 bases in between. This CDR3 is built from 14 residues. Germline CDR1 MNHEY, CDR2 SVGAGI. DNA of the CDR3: TGTGCCAGCAGTCCCGCAGGACCTGGAAACACCATATATTTT. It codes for CASSPAGPGNTIYF.

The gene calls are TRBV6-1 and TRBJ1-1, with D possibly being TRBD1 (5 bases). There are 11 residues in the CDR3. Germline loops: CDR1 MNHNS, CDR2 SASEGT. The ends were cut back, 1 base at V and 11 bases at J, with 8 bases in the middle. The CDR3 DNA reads TGTGCCAGCAGTGAAGAGGGGATGGCTTTCTTT. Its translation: CASSEEGMAFF.

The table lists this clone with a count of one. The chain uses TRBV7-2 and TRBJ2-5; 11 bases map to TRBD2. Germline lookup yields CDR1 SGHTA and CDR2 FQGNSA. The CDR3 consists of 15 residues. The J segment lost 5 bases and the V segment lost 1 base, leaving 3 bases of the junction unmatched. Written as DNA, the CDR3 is TGTGCCAGCAGCTTAGGGACTAGCGGGCTTGAGACCCAGTACTTC. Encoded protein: CASSLGTSGLETQYF.